The next 26 T cell receptor beta chains were all read from a single sample in a study of blood T cell repertoires in COVID-19. The table came from immunoSEQ multiplex PCR; TCRdb's copy has only in-frame clones and leaves some out. The sample yields 35,000 to 45,000 clones, around 90% seen once. Sequenced sample: peripheral blood. Receptor source: a man aged 55 to 69 with acute or convalescent COVID-19.

This clone is a singleton in its sample. This sequence joins TRBV3-1 (or the pseudogene TRBV3-2) and TRBJ2-1; D not certain. This CDR3 spans 13 amino acids. Germline V gives CDR1 LGHDT, CDR2 YNNKEL (reference sequence). Trimming left V 7 bases short and J 5 bases short, with 12 bases between. The CDR3 protein is CASTLDMNNEQFF. The CDR3 DNA reads as TGTGCCAGCACCTTAGACATGAACAATGAGCAGTTCTTC.

This sequence joins TRBV14 and TRBJ1-4, with D unresolved. This CDR3 region has 15 residues. V gave up 3 bases and J gave up 0 bases, with 8 bases separating them. Germline V CDR1 and CDR2: SGHDN, FVKESK. As DNA, the CDR3 is TGTGCCAGCAGCCATGCCGGGACAACTAATGAAAAACTGTTTTTT. Amino acids: CASSHAGTTNEKLFF.

V gene TRBV7-9 combines with J gene TRBJ2-5; 9 bases are shared with TRBD1. CDR3 length: 18 amino acids. Losses at the gene ends were 5 bases for V and 2 bases for J; bases not matched to a gene: 15. Germline-derived CDR1 and CDR2 are SEHNR and FQNEAQ (reference sequence). The CDR3 loop reads CASSPYRGQGFKQETQYF. The CDR3 DNA sequence: TGTGCCAGCAGCCCCTACCGAGGACAGGGGTTTAAGCAAGAGACCCAGTACTTC.

A single count supports this clone. The chain carries TRBV4-3 and TRBJ1-2; D remains unclear. Trimming cost V 0 bases and J 4 bases, with 12 bases left between them. The CDR3 spans 15 residues. The V gene's germline CDR1 is LGHNA and CDR2 YSLEER. CDR3 in DNA: TGCGCCAGCAGCCAAGATTCGGGGTGGGGCTATGGCTACACCTTC. Protein: CASSQDSGWGYGYTF.

V is TRBV5-1 and J is TRBJ1-1, with D unresolved. Trimming pared 0 bases from V and 5 bases from J, leaving 11 bases between. From germline, CDR1 is SGHRS and CDR2 YFSETQ. The CDR3 sequence is 14 residues long. The DNA for the CDR3 is TGCGCCAGCAGCTTGGGAGGGATCGGGACTGAAGCTTTCTTT. Translation: CASSLGGIGTEAFF.

The chain combines TRBV7-8 with TRBJ2-1; no reliable D call. The CDR3 spans 15 residues. Trimming pared 2 bases from V and 7 bases from J, leaving 15 bases between. Looked up from germline, CDR1 is SGHVS and CDR2 is FQNEAQ. CDR3 region: CASSLLVTGNNEQFF. CDR3 sequence (DNA): TGTGCCAGCAGCTTATTGGTGACGGGTAATAATGAGCAGTTCTTC.

This rearrangement joins TRBV15 to TRBJ1-5; no clear D. Trimming pared 2 bases from V and 4 bases from J, leaving 9 bases between. The CDR3 consists of 14 residues. The germline V gene encodes CDR1 LNHNV and CDR2 YYDKDF (reference sequence). The CDR3 DNA is TGTGCCACCAGCAGACTGGTGACAAATCAGCCCCAGCATTTT. Translation gives CATSRLVTNQPQHF. Using reference TRBV15 and TRBJ1-5 for the parts outside the CDR3, the full variable domain is DAMVIQNPRYQVTQFGKPVTLSCSQTLNHNVMYWYQQKSSQAPKLLFHYYDKDFNNEADTPDNFQSRRPNTSFCFLDIRSPGLGDTAMYLCATSRLVTNQPQHFGDGTRLSIL.

This clone has just a few counts. The CDR3 loop reads CASSQGGVNTEAFF. The CDR3 DNA follows: TGCGCCAGCAGCCAGGGAGGAGTAAACACTGAAGCTTTCTTT. The chain has TRBV5-1 and TRBJ1-1; TRBD1 is a possible D gene (5 bases). There are 14 residues in the CDR3. The germline V and J ends were trimmed by 4 bases and 2 bases, with 12 bases remaining between them. Per germline, CDR1 SGHRS and CDR2 YFSETQ. The entire variable domain, with the rest obtained from reference TRBV5-1 and TRBJ1-1, is as follows: KAGVTQTPRYLIKTRGQQVTLSCSPISGHRSVSWYQQTPGQGLQFLFEYFSETQRNKGNFPGRFSGRQFSNSRSEMNVSTLELGDSALYLCASSQGGVNTEAFFGQGTRLTVV.

The V call is TRBV27, the J call TRBJ1-6; 7 bases are a match to TRBD1. The CDR3 extends over 13 amino acids. Germline CDR1 is MNHEY and CDR2 is SMNVEV (reference sequence). Trimming at V came to 8 bases and at J to 10 bases, leaving 8 bases not matched to a gene. The CDR3 loop reads CASRQGLWSPLHF. The DNA for the CDR3 is TGTGCCAGCCGACAGGGCTTGTGGTCACCCCTCCACTTT.

The rearrangement uses TRBV7-9 and TRBJ1-2, with 10 bases matching TRBD1. CDR3 length equals 15 residues. Unmatched junction bases numbered 9, after V lost 5 bases and J lost 6 bases. Germline V gene sequence: CDR1 SEHNR, CDR2 FQNEAQ (reference sequence). CDR3 DNA sequence: TGTGCCAGCAGCGGCCGGGACAGGGGTGGGAATGGCTACACCTTC. Translating it yields CASSGRDRGGNGYTF.

The V gene is TRBV11-2, the J gene TRBJ2-6; a possible D gene is TRBD2 (5 bases). This CDR3 comprises 16 residues. Trimming took 5 bases from V and 2 from J, leaving 13 bases between them. CDR1 and CDR2 (germline): SGHAT, FQNNGV. The CDR3 spells CASSRRPGTGANVLTF. In DNA form, the CDR3 reads TGTGCCAGCAGCCGGAGGCCGGGGACTGGGGCCAACGTCCTGACTTTC.

This clone showed up just once. The rearrangement joins TRBV18 to TRBJ1-3, with 7 bases matching TRBD1. The J segment lost 8 bases and the V segment lost 3 bases, leaving 7 bases of the junction unmatched. Germline CDR1 is KGHSH and CDR2 is LQKENI. This CDR3 contains 14 residues. Here the CDR3 DNA reads TGTGCCAGCTCACCTCAGGGGGTCGAATACACCATATATTTT. This gives the protein CASSPQGVEYTIYF.

This clone was counted a single time. This chain connects TRBV29-1 to TRBJ1-1, with D possibly matching TRBD1 (5 bases). The length of the CDR3 is 12 residues. Trimming shortened V by 4 bases and J by 5 bases, and 11 bases separated the two germline ends. Looked up from germline, CDR1 is SQVTM and CDR2 is ANQGSEA. Here the CDR3 DNA reads TGCAGCGTTGCATGGGGGGAGACTGAAGCTTTCTTT. Translation gives CSVAWGETEAFF.

A single count supports this clone. The rearrangement links TRBV19 to TRBJ2-3, with 10 positions matching TRBD2. The V gene end was trimmed by 3 bases and the J gene end by 2 bases; junction bases not matched to a gene: 8. The germline gives CDR1 LNHDA, CDR2 SQIVND (reference sequence). The CDR3 spans 17 residues. The CDR3 is CASSIGSGGFFTDTQYF. Written as DNA, the CDR3 is TGTGCCAGTAGTATTGGTAGCGGGGGGTTTTTCACAGATACGCAGTATTTT. Full variable domain (outside the CDR3, taken from reference TRBV19 and TRBJ2-3): DGGITQSPKYLFRKEGQNVTLSCEQNLNHDAMYWYRQDPGQGLRLIYYSQIVNDFQKGDIAEGYSVSREKKESFPLTVTSAQKNPTAFYLCASSIGSGGFFTDTQYFGPGTRLTVL.

The CDR3 is CASSWDREAGGYTF. CDR3 nucleotides: TGCGCCAGCAGCTGGGACAGGGAGGCTGGAGGCTACACCTTC. The chain combines TRBV5-1 with TRBJ1-2; 9 bases map to TRBD1. CDR3 size: 14 residues. V lost 3 bases and J lost 8; bases outside the gene matches: 8. Looked up from germline, CDR1 is SGHRS and CDR2 is YFSETQ.

This clone was counted once. The chain is built from TRBV24-1 and TRBJ2-1; D might be TRBD2 (5 bases). Germline V CDR1 and CDR2: KGHDR, SFDVKD. CDR3 length: 17 residues. V lost 4 bases, J lost 1 base, and 16 bases lay in between. CDR3 protein: CATSDHTPRESYNEQFF. CDR3 bases: TGTGCCACCAGTGACCATACCCCCCGGGAATCCTACAATGAGCAGTTCTTC.

J is TRBJ2-5 and V is TRBV6-1, with D perhaps TRBD2 (6 bases). The V and J ends lost 1 base and 4 bases respectively, with 19 bases between them. CDR1 MNHNS and CDR2 SASEGT come from the germline V gene. The CDR3 spans 17 residues. This CDR3 is CASSEEPGAGRIETQYF. Here the CDR3 DNA reads TGTGCCAGCAGTGAAGAACCTGGGGCGGGAAGGATAGAGACCCAGTACTTC.

The genes are TRBV7-9 and TRBJ2-6, with D uncertain. The CDR3 has 16 residues. The germline CDR1 and CDR2 sequences are SEHNR and FQNEAQ (reference sequence). With 8 bases removed from V and 2 bases from J, the gap between germline ends came to 16 bases. The CDR3 region has the DNA TGTGCCAGCCCCTGGTCGGGTTCGGCTGGGGCCAACGTCCTGACTTTC. Protein product: CASPWSGSAGANVLTF. Full variable domain (missing parts from reference TRBV7-9 and TRBJ2-6): DTGVSQNPRHKITKRGQNVTFRCDPISEHNRLYWYRQTLGQGPEFLTYFQNEAQLEKSRLLSDRFSAERPKGSFSTLEIQRTEQGDSAMYLCASPWSGSAGANVLTFGAGSRLTVL.

This clone is medium-sized in the sample. The V gene is TRBV5-4, the J gene TRBJ2-2; D is possibly TRBD2 (5 bases). V gave up 4 bases and J gave up 1 base, with 8 bases separating them. CDR1 SGHNT and CDR2 YYREEE come from the germline V gene (reference sequence). The CDR3 consists of 14 residues. The CDR3 reads CASSPDLNTGELFF. The DNA for the CDR3 is TGTGCCAGCAGCCCGGACTTGAACACCGGGGAGCTGTTTTTT. Full variable domain (outside the CDR3, taken from reference TRBV5-4 and TRBJ2-2): ETGVTQSPTHLIKTRGQQVTLRCSSQSGHNTVSWYQQALGQGPQFIFQYYREEENGRGNFPPRFSGLQFPNYSSELNVNALELDDSALYLCASSPDLNTGELFFGEGSRLTVL.

This chain uses TRBV6-5 with TRBJ2-1; 9 bases agree with TRBD2. Germline trimming cut 2 bases from V and 7 bases from J; bases unmatched to any gene: 9. The germline CDR1 and CDR2 sequences are MNHEY and SVGAGI. The CDR3 length is 16 residues. CDR3 residues: CASSYPRAGGGNEQFF. The CDR3 region has the DNA TGTGCCAGCAGTTACCCGCGAGCGGGAGGAGGGAATGAGCAGTTCTTC.

This clone was found once. An end of the junction differs from the germline gene, which may be a read error. The V gene is TRBV28, the J gene TRBJ1-2; D possibly corresponds to TRBD1 (5 bases). From germline, CDR1 is MDHEN and CDR2 SYDVKM. The CDR3 totals 15 residues. The CDR3 DNA sequence: TGTGCCAGCAGTCTGTTCTCACTGGCGCAGGGAAAGGTTTCCTTC. Protein sequence: CASSLFSLAQGKVSF.

The chain combines TRBV19 with TRBJ2-1, with 8 nucleotides matching TRBD2. Germline trimming cut 4 bases from V and 8 bases from J; bases unmatched to any gene: 10. From germline, CDR1 is LNHDA and CDR2 SQIVND (reference sequence). This CDR3 has 15 residues. The CDR3 loop reads CASSRTTSAGDEQFF. The DNA for the CDR3 is TGTGCCAGTAGTAGGACGACTAGCGCGGGGGATGAGCAGTTCTTC.

The chain is built from TRBV27 and TRBJ1-5, with no clear D. V was pared by 6 bases and J by 4 bases, with 10 bases between. The CDR3 length is 13 residues. CDR1 and CDR2 from the germline V gene are MNHEY and SMNVEV (reference sequence). This chain's CDR3 is CASRGQANQPQHF. DNA of the CDR3: TGTGCCAGCAGGGGCCAGGCGAATCAGCCCCAGCATTTT.

V and J are TRBV29-1 and TRBJ2-3, with unresolved D. The CDR3 spans 16 residues. The ends were cut back, 0 bases at V and 0 bases at J, with 13 bases in the middle. Germline V gene lookup returns CDR1 SQVTM and CDR2 ANQGSEA. The CDR3 loop reads CSVEDLGQTSTDTQYF. The CDR3 DNA follows: TGCAGCGTTGAAGATCTTGGGCAAACAAGCACAGATACGCAGTATTTT.

This sequence joins TRBV19 and TRBJ2-1; 8 nucleotides match TRBD2. The CDR3 length is 14 residues. Germline V gene data show CDR1 as LNHDA and CDR2 as SQIVND (reference sequence). With 7 bases clipped from V and 6 bases from J, the junction kept 8 bases outside the gene matches. CDR3 amino acids: CASNVAGGPNEQFF. The CDR3 region has the DNA TGTGCCAGTAACGTCGCGGGAGGACCCAATGAGCAGTTCTTC.

The chain employs TRBV10-2 and TRBJ1-1; D call uncertain. The CDR3 extends over 16 amino acids. V shed 3 bases and J shed 0 bases, with 14 bases lying between them. CDR1 is WSHSY, CDR2 SAAADI, per germline. CDR3 sequence reads: CASSDPWAIMNTEAFF. Here the CDR3 DNA reads TGCGCCAGCAGTGACCCGTGGGCGATAATGAACACTGAAGCTTTCTTT.